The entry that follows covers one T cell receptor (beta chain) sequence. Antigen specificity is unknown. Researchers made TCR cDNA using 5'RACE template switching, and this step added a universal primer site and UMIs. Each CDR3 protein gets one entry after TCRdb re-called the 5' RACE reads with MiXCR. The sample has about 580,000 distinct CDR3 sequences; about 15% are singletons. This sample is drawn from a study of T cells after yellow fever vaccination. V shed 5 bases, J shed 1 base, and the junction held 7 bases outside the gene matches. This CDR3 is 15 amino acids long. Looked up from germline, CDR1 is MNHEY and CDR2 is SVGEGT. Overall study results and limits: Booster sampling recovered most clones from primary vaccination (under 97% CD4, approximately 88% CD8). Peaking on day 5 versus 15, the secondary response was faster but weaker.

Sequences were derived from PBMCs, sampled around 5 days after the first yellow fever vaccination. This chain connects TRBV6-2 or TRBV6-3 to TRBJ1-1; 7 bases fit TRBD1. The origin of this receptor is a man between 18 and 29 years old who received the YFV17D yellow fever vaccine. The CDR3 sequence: CASSHPGTENTEAFF. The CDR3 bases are TGTGCCAGCAGTCACCCCGGGACAGAGAACACTGAAGCTTTCTTT.